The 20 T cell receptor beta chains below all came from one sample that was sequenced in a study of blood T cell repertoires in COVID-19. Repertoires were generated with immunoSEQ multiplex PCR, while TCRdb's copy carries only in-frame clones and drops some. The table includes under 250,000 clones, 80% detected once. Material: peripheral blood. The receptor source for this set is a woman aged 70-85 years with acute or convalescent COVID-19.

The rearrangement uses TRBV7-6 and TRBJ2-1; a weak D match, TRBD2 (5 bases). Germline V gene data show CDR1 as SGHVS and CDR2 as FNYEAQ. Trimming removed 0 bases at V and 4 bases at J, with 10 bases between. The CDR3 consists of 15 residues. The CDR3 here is CASSLAGVRYNEQFF. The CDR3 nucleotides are TGTGCCAGCAGCTTAGCGGGAGTGAGGTACAATGAGCAGTTCTTC. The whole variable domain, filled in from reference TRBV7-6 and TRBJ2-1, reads GAGVSQSPRYKVTKRGQDVALRCDPISGHVSLYWYRQALGQGPEFLTYFNYEAQQDKSGLPNDRFSAERPEGSISTLTIQRTEQRDSAMYRCASSLAGVRYNEQFFGPGTRLTVL.

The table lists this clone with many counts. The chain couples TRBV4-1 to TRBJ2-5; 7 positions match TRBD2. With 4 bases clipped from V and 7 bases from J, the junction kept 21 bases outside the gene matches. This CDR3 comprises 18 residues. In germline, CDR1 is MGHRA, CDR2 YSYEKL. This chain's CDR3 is CASSPPFSWGGGVGTQYF. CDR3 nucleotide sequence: TGCGCCAGCAGCCCACCCTTTAGTTGGGGCGGGGGAGTGGGGACCCAGTACTTC.

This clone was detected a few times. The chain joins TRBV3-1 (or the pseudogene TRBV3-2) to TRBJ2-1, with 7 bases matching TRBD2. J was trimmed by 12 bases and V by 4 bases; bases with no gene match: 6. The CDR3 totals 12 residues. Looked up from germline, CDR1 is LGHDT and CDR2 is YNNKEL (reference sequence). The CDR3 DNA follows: TGTGCCAGCAGCCTTGGAGCGGGAAGGCAGTTCTTC. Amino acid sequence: CASSLGAGRQFF.

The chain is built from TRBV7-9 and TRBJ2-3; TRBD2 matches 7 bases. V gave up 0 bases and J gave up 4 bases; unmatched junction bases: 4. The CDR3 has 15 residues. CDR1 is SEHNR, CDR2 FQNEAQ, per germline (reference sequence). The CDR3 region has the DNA TGTGCCAGCAGCTTAGCGGGAGGGAGGTCAGATACGCAGTATTTT. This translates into CASSLAGGRSDTQYF. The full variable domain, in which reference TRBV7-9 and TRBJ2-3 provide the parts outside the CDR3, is DTGVSQNPRHKITKRGQNVTFRCDPISEHNRLYWYRQTLGQGPEFLTYFQNEAQLEKSRLLSDRFSAERPKGSFSTLEIQRTEQGDSAMYLCASSLAGGRSDTQYFGPGTRLTVL.

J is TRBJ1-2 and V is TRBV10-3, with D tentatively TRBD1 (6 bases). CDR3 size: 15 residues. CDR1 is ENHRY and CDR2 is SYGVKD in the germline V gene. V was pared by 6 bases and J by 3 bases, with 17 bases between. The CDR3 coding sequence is TGTGCCATCAGCCCCCTACAGGGATCCTACTATGGCTACACCTTC. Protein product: CAISPLQGSYYGYTF.

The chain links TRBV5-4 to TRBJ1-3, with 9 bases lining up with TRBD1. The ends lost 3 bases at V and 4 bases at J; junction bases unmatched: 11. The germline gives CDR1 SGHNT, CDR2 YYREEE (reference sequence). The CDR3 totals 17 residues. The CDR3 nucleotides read TGTGCCAGCAGCTCCGGACAGGGGTACTCGGGAGGAAACACCATATATTTT. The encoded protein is CASSSGQGYSGGNTIYF. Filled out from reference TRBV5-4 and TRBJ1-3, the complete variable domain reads ETGVTQSPTHLIKTRGQQVTLRCSSQSGHNTVSWYQQALGQGPQFIFQYYREEENGRGNFPPRFSGLQFPNYSSELNVNALELDDSALYLCASSSGQGYSGGNTIYFGEGSWLTVV.

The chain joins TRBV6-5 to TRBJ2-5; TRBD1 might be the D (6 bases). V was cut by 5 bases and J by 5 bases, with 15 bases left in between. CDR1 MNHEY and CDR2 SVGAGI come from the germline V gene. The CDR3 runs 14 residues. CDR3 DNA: TGTGCCAGCAGTCGAGGACAGATCTCCGAGACCCAGTACTTC. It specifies CASSRGQISETQYF.

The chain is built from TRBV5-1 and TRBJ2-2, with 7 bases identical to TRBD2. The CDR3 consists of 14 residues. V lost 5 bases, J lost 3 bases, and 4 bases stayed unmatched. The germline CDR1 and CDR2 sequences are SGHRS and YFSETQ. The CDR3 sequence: CASRQREDTGELFF. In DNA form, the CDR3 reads TGCGCCAGCAGGCAGCGGGAAGACACCGGGGAGCTGTTTTTT.

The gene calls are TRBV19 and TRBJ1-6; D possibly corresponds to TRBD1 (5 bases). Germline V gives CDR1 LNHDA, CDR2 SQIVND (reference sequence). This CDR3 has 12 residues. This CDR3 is CGAGTGSSPLHF. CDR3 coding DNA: TGTGGGGCGGGGACTGGGAGTTCACCCCTCCACTTT.

CDR3 loop: CASRTTGNSGNTIYF. CDR3 coding DNA: TGTGCCAGTAGGACAACAGGAAACTCTGGAAACACCATATATTTT. The genes are TRBV19 and TRBJ1-3; D possibly corresponds to TRBD1 (5 bases). V lost 6 bases and J lost 0, with 12 bases in between. This CDR3 spans 15 amino acids. Germline V gene data show CDR1 as LNHDA and CDR2 as SQIVND (reference sequence).

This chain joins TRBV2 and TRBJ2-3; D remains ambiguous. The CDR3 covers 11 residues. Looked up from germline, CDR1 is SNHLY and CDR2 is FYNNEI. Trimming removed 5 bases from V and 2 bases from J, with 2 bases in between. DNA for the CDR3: TGTGCCAGCAGTTACACAGATACGCAGTATTTT. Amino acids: CASSYTDTQYF.

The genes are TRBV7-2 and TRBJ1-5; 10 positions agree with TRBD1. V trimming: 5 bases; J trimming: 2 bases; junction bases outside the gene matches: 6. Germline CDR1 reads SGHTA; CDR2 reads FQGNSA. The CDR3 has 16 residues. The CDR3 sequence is CASSADRGHGNQPQHF. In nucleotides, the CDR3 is TGTGCCAGCAGCGCCGACAGGGGGCACGGCAATCAGCCCCAGCATTTT.

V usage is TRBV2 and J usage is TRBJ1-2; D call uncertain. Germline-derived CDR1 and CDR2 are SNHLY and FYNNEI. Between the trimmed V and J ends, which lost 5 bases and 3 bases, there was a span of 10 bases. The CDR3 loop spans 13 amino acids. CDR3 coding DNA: TGTGCCAGCAGTTTACAGTCGGACTATGGCTACACCTTC. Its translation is CASSLQSDYGYTF.

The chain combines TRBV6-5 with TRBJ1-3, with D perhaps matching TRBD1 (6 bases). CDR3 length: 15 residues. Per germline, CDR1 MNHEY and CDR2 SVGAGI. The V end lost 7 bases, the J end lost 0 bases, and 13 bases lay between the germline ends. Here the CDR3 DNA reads TGTGCCAGCAAGCCGGGACAACTCTCTGGAAACACCATATATTTT. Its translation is CASKPGQLSGNTIYF.

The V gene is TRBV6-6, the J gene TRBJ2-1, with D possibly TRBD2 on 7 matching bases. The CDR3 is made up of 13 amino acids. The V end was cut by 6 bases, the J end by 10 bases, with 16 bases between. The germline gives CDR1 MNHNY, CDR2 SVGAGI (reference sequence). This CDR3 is CASRLGGRGEQFF. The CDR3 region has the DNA TGTGCCAGCAGACTCGGGGGGAGGGGGGAGCAGTTCTTC.

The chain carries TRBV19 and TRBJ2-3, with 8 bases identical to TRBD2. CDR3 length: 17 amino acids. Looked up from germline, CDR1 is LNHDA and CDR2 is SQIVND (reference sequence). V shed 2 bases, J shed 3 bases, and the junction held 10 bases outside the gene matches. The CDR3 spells CASSISKTGGPTDTQYF. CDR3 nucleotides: TGTGCCAGTAGTATAAGTAAGACGGGAGGGCCGACAGATACGCAGTATTTT. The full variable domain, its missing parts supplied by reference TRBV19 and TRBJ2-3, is DGGITQSPKYLFRKEGQNVTLSCEQNLNHDAMYWYRQDPGQGLRLIYYSQIVNDFQKGDIAEGYSVSREKKESFPLTVTSAQKNPTAFYLCASSISKTGGPTDTQYFGPGTRLTVL.

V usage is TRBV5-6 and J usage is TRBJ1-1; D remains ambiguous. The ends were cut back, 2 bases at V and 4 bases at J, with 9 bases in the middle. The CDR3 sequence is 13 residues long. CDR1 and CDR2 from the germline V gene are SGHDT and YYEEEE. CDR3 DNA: TGTGCCAGCAGCTTTGACTTTACCACTGAAGCTTTCTTT. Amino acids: CASSFDFTTEAFF. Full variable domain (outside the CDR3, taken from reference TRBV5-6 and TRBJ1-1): DAGVTQSPTHLIKTRGQQVTLRCSPKSGHDTVSWYQQALGQGPQFIFQYYEEEERQRGNFPDRFSGHQFPNYSSELNVNALLLGDSALYLCASSFDFTTEAFFGQGTRLTVV.

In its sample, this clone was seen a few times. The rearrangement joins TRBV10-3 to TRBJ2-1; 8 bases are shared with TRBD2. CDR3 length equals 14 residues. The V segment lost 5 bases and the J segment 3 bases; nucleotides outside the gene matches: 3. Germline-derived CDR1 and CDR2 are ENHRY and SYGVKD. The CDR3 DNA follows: TGTGCCATCAGTCCCACTAGCGGCTACAATGAGCAGTTCTTC. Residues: CAISPTSGYNEQFF.

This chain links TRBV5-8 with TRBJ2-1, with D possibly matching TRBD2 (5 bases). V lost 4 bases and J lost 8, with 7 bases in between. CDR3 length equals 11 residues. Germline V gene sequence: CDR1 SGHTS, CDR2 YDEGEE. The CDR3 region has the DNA TGTGCCAGCAGCAAGAGGGATGAGCAGTTCTTC. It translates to CASSKRDEQFF. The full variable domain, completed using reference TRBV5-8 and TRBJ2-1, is EAGVTQSPTHLIKTRGQQATLRCSPISGHTSVYWYQQALGLGLQFLLWYDEGEERNRGNFPPRFSGRQFPNYSSELNVNALELEDSALYLCASSKRDEQFFGPGTRLTVL.

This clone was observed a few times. DNA for the CDR3: TGTGCCACCTTACAGGGCGTAGGGACCGGGGAGCTGTTTTTT. Translated: CATLQGVGTGELFF. The V gene is TRBV6-6, the J gene TRBJ2-2; D possibly corresponds to TRBD1 (6 bases). Trimming shortened V by 10 bases and J by 5 bases, and 17 bases separated the two germline ends. CDR1 MNHNY and CDR2 SVGAGI come from the germline V gene (reference sequence). CDR3 length: 14 residues.